This T cell receptor (beta chain) was identified during a study of T cell repertoires in aging, cancer and after chemotherapy. In germline, CDR1 is LNHDA, CDR2 SQIVND (reference sequence). There are 16 residues in the CDR3. Germline trimming cut 6 bases from V and 6 bases from J; bases unmatched to any gene: 7. Peripheral blood genomic DNA, not sorted cells or RNA, was the template. Multiplex touch-down PCR with TRB-A/B primers amplified rearranged V-D-J TRB sequences. TCRdb reprocessed the multiplex PCR reads via MiXCR and lists one record per CDR3 protein. The table has under 1,500 distinct CDR3 sequences, 20% to 25% seen once; the top ten hold approximately 41%.

What was sequenced was blood. The V call is TRBV19, the J call TRBJ2-1, with 14 bases matching TRBD2. The TCR was taken from a human donor with a blood cancer. CDR3 protein: CASSSGTSGSLNEQFF. CDR3 nucleotides: TGTGCCAGTAGCTCCGGGACTAGCGGGAGCCTCAATGAGCAGTTCTTC. Full variable domain (outside the CDR3, taken from reference TRBV19 and TRBJ2-1): DGGITQSPKYLFRKEGQNVTLSCEQNLNHDAMYWYRQDPGQGLRLIYYSQIVNDFQKGDIAEGYSVSREKKESFPLTVTSAQKNPTAFYLCASSSGTSGSLNEQFFGPGTRLTVL.